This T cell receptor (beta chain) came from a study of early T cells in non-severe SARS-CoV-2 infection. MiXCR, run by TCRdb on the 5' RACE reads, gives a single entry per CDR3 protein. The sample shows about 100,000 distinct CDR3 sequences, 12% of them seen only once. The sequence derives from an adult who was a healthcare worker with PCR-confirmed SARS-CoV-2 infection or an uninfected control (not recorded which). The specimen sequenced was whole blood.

As DNA, the CDR3 is TGCAGCGTTCAGACGAACACTGAAGCTTTCTTT. Residues: CSVQTNTEAFF. The rearrangement uses TRBV29-1 and TRBJ1-1; D is uncertain. Trimming removed 5 bases from V and 1 base from J, with 5 bases in between. This CDR3 has 11 amino acids. In germline, CDR1 is SQVTM, CDR2 ANQGSEA.